The clone carrying this T cell receptor beta chain was seen many times. The antigen is undetermined. The data were taken from a study of T-cell memory formation after mild COVID-19. Study overall: TCR clusters mostly belonged to single donors.

The study's findings and limits: Most CD4+ clones that shrank were in CM and EM, while CD8+ ones turned up in EMRA. There was a balanced CD4/CD8 profile in clones contracting day 15 to 85, and later expanders leaned CD4+.

A 5'RACE reaction primed in the constant segment made cDNA libraries of TCR alpha and TCR beta, and these carried sample barcodes and UMIs. TCRdb redid the calling of the 5' RACE reads with MiXCR, one entry per CDR3 protein. In the table there are some 600,000 distinct CDR3 sequences, roughly a sixth of which are singletons. From germline, CDR1 is LGHNA and CDR2 YNFKEQ. V dropped 1 base and J dropped 3 bases, with 9 bases sitting between them. The CDR3 is 14 amino acids. The sequencing sample was made of PBMCs or a T cell subset sorted from them (not recorded which). This sequence originates from an adult woman who had mild COVID-19 (a few samples of this study predate the infection). Cell type and time point are not known. The V gene is TRBV4-2, the J gene TRBJ2-5; a possible D gene is TRBD2 (5 bases). The CDR3 loop reads CASSQAAAEETQYF. CDR3 sequence (DNA): TGTGCCAGCAGCCAAGCGGCAGCGGAAGAGACCCAGTACTTC.